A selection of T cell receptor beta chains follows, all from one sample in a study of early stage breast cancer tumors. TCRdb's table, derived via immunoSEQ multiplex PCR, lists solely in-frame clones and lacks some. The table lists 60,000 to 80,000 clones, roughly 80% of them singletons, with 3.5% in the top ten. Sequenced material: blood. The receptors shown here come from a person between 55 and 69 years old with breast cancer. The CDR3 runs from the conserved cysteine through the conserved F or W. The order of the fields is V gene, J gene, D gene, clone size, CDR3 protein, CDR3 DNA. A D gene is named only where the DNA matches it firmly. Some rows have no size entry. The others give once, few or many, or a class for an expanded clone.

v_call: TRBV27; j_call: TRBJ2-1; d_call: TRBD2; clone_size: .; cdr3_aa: CASSLSAGLAGYNEQFF; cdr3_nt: TGTGCCAGCAGTTTATCCGCGGGACTAGCGGGGTACAATGAGCAGTTCTTC
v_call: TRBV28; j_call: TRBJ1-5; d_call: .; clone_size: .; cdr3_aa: CASSSPGSGAQPQHF; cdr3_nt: TGTGCCAGCAGTTCTCCGGGCTCAGGTGCTCAGCCCCAGCATTTT
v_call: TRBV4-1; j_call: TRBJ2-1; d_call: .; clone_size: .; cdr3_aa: CASSQGGDSVTQFF; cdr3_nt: TGCGCCAGCAGCCAAGGAGGTGACTCCGTGACGCAGTTCTTC
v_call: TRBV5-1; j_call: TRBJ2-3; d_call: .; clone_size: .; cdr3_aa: CASRNPGRSTDTQYF; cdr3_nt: TGCGCCAGCAGAAATCCCGGACGGAGCACAGATACGCAGTATTTT
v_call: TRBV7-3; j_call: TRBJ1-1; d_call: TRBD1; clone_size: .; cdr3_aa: CASSSQGWTEAFF; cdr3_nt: TGTGCCAGCAGCTCACAGGGGTGGACTGAAGCTTTCTTT
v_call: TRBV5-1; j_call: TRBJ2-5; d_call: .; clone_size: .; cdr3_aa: CASSSQGTSQETQYF; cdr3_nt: TGCGCCAGCAGTTCCCAAGGGACATCCCAAGAGACCCAGTACTTC
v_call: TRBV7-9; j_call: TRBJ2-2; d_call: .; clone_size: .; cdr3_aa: CASSLGPGPGELFF; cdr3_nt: TGTGCCAGCAGCTTAGGGCCGGGCCCCGGGGAGCTGTTTTTT
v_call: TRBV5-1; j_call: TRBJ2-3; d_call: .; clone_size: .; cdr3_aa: CASSFDSADTQYF; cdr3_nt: TGCGCCAGCAGCTTTGATTCAGCAGATACGCAGTATTTT
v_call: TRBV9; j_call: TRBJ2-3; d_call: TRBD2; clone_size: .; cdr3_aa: CASSVGRALADTQYF; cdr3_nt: TGTGCCAGCAGCGTCGGGAGGGCCTTAGCAGATACGCAGTATTTT
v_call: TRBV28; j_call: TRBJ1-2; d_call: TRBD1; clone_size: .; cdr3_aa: CASRRQGAIYGYTF; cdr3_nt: TGTGCCAGCAGGCGACAGGGGGCGATCTATGGCTACACCTTC
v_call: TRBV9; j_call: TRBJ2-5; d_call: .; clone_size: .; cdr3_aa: CASSVGQRGTQYF; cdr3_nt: TGTGCCAGCAGCGTAGGACAGCGAGGGACCCAGTACTTC
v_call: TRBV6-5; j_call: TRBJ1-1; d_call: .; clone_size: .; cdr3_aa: CASSSGGTEAFF; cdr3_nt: TGTGCCAGCAGTTCGGGGGGAACTGAAGCTTTCTTT
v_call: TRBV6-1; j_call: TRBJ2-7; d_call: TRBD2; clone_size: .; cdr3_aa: CASSSPGLAGYEQYF; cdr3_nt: TGTGCCAGCAGTTCACCGGGACTAGCGGGGTACGAGCAGTACTTC
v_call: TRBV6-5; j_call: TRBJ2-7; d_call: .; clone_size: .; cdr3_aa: CASSYFRGSGNEQYF; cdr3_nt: TGTGCCAGCAGTTACTTTAGGGGGTCGGGAAACGAGCAGTACTTC
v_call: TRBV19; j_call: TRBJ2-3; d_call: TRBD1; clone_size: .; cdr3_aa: CASSKQGVDTDTQYF; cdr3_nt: TGTGCCAGTAGTAAACAGGGGGTGGACACAGATACGCAGTATTTT
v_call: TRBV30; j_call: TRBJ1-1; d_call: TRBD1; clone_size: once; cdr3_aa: CAWGQGGGTEAFF; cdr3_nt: TGTGCCTGGGGCCAGGGGGGTGGGACTGAAGCTTTCTTT
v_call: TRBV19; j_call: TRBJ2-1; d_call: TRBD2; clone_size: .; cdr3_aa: CASSIVGTSEITYNEQFF; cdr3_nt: TGTGCCAGTAGTATAGTGGGGACTAGCGAGATTACCTACAATGAGCAGTTCTTC
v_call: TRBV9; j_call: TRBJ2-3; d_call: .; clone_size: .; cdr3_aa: CASSFRDTDTQYF; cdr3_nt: TGTGCCAGCAGCTTCCGAGACACAGATACGCAGTATTTT
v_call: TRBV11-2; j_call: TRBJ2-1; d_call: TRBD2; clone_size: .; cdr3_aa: CASSLLAGVSNEQFF; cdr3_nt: TGTGCCAGCAGCCTACTAGCGGGAGTATCTAATGAGCAGTTCTTC
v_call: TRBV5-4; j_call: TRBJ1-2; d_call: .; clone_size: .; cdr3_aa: CASSSGPSGGYTF; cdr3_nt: TGTGCCAGCAGCTCCGGCCCTTCGGGTGGCTACACCTTC
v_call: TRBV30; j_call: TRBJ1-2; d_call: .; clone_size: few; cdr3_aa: CAWSSAGEKAGGYTF; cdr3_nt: TGTGCCTGGAGTTCCGCAGGGGAAAAGGCGGGGGGCTACACCTTC
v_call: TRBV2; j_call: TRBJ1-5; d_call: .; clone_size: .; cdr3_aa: CASSEALSGDYSNQPQHF; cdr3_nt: TGTGCCAGCAGTGAAGCGCTTTCAGGAGATTATAGCAATCAGCCCCAGCATTTT
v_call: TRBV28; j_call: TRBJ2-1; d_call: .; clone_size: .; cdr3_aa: CASRLGGDYNEQFF; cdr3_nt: TGTGCCAGCCGACTCGGAGGGGACTACAATGAGCAGTTCTTC
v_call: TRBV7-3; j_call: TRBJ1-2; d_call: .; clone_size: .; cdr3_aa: CASSLSPHPPNYGYTF; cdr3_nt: TGTGCCAGCAGCTTAAGTCCCCACCCACCCAACTATGGCTACACCTTC
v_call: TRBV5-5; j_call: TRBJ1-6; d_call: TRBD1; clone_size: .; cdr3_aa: CASSLVDRGKSPLHF; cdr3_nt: TGTGCCAGCAGCTTGGTAGACAGGGGCAAATCACCCCTCCACTTT
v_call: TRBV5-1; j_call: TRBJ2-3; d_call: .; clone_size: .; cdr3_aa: CASSLGGGSDTQYF; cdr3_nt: TGCGCCAGCAGCTTGGGCGGCGGATCAGATACGCAGTATTTT